The 16 T cell receptor beta chains reported below all come from one sample, sequenced in a study of response to subunit inactivated influenza vaccine. TCRdb ran MiXCR on the RT-PCR reads and lists one entry per CDR3 protein. The data show approximately 480,000 distinct CDR3 sequences, 9.5% to 12% seen once. The sample was PBMCs from blood, taken roughly 6 weeks after vaccination. These receptors came from a middle-aged man who received an inactivated influenza vaccine.

The sample holds many counts of this clonotype. This chain links TRBV12-3 or TRBV12-4 with TRBJ2-3; D call uncertain. The CDR3 consists of 11 residues. Trimming left V 3 bases short and J 5 bases short, with 3 bases between. The CDR3 loop reads CASSFRDTQYF. The CDR3 DNA reads TGTGCCAGCAGTTTTAGAGATACGCAGTATTTT.

As DNA, the CDR3 is TGTGCCAGCAACGACCCCTTACGGGACAGCGAACCCCGCTTTGCCTATGGCTACACCTTC. Protein product: CASNDPLRDSEPRFAYGYTF. The rearrangement uses TRBV6-2 or TRBV6-3 and TRBJ1-2; 7 bases agree with TRBD1. The length of the CDR3 is 20 residues. J lost 4 bases, V lost 7 bases, and 27 bases had no gene match. The V gene's germline CDR1 is MNHEY and CDR2 SVGEGT.

The genes are TRBV7-9 and TRBJ1-2; tentatively, D is TRBD1 (6 bases). V was shortened by 5 bases and J by 2 bases, with 12 bases between the two germline ends. Germline V gene data show CDR1 as SEHNR and CDR2 as FQNEAQ (reference sequence). This CDR3 comprises 14 residues. The CDR3: CASSTSGGNYGYTF. In DNA form, the CDR3 reads TGTGCCAGCAGCACTTCTGGGGGCAACTATGGCTACACCTTC.

The rearrangement uses TRBV10-3 and TRBJ2-7, with a tentative D call TRBD1 (6 bases). CDR1 and CDR2 from the germline V gene are ENHRY and SYGVKD. This CDR3 region has 12 residues. Trimming removed 10 bases from V and 4 bases from J, with 14 bases in between. The CDR3 here is CATRTEFYEQYF. CDR3 DNA: TGTGCCACCCGGACAGAATTTTACGAGCAGTACTTC.

On this clonotype itself: Since a much larger clone is just one base distant, this may be a read error. The chain is built from TRBV12-3 or TRBV12-4 and TRBJ1-2, with D perhaps TRBD1 (6 bases). The CDR3 has 12 residues. V was shortened by 4 bases and J by 12 bases, with 15 bases between the two germline ends. The CDR3, as DNA: TGTGCCAGCAGTTCTTTTGCAGGGGTCCACACCTTC. Amino acids: CASSSFAGVHTF.

J is TRBJ2-1 and V is TRBV11-1, with TRBD2 identical over 14 bases. Germline V gene sequence: CDR1 SGHAT, CDR2 FQDESV (reference sequence). The trim removed 5 bases at V and 7 bases at J, leaving 16 bases unmatched. The CDR3 is made up of 19 amino acids. CDR3 nucleotide sequence: TGTGCCAGCAGCCTCAAACCGGGACTAGCGGGAGAAGTGGGAAATGAGCAGTTCTTC. Encoded protein: CASSLKPGLAGEVGNEQFF.

This clonotype was recorded a few times. The chain uses TRBV29-1 and TRBJ2-7; the match to TRBD2 covers 8 bases. Trimming took 4 bases from V and 2 from J; bases not matched to a gene: 4. This CDR3 has 13 amino acids. Germline values: CDR1 SQVTM, CDR2 ANQGSEA. The CDR3 bases are TGCAGCGTTGGAAGCGGGGGAACCTACGAGCAGTACTTC. Translating it yields CSVGSGGTYEQYF.

This clonotype has a handful of counts. The CDR3 bases are TGTGCCAGCAGTGAGGGTCAACTGATAAACTATGGCTACACCTTC. Protein product: CASSEGQLINYGYTF. The rearrangement links TRBV6-1 to TRBJ1-2; D gene uncertain. Deletions cut 3 bases from V and 2 bases from J, with 13 bases between. Germline V gene sequence: CDR1 MNHNS, CDR2 SASEGT. CDR3 length equals 15 residues.

This clonotype was found a few times. The chain couples TRBV27 to TRBJ2-3; 13 bases are shared with TRBD2. CDR3 length: 16 residues. Germline V CDR1 and CDR2: MNHEY, SMNVEV (reference sequence). The V and J ends lost 5 bases and 3 bases, in that order; junction bases with no gene match: 5. The CDR3 coding sequence is TGTGCCAGCAGTCCGGGACTAGCGGGAATGACAGATACGCAGTATTTT. This sequence encodes CASSPGLAGMTDTQYF.

This sequence joins TRBV7-8 and TRBJ1-2; tentatively, D is TRBD1 (6 bases). CDR1 is SGHVS, CDR2 FQNEAQ, per germline. V was cut by 1 base and J by 4 bases, with 13 bases left in between. The CDR3 runs 15 residues. DNA of the CDR3: TGTGCCAGCAGCTTAGACTCAGGGGTGGCCTATGGCTACACCTTC. Its protein is CASSLDSGVAYGYTF.

This clonotype was detected ten times or more. The rearrangement links TRBV6-1 to TRBJ1-6; the match to TRBD1 covers 7 bases. J gave up 6 bases and V 5 bases, and 4 bases lay outside the gene matches. Germline V gene data show CDR1 as MNHNS and CDR2 as SASEGT. This CDR3 spans 14 amino acids. CDR3 sequence (DNA): TGTGCCAGCAGTACACAGGGGTTTAATTCACCCCTCCACTTT. It is translated as CASSTQGFNSPLHF.

This clonotype was picked up a small number of times. This chain links TRBV7-2 with TRBJ1-2; no firm D call. The germline gives CDR1 SGHTA, CDR2 FQGNSA. V was trimmed by 2 bases and J by 2 bases, leaving 36 bases between them. The CDR3 runs to 23 residues. CDR3: CASSLPSLTGSWTTNIENYGYTF. For the CDR3, the DNA is TGTGCCAGCAGCTTACCTAGCCTTACCGGGTCATGGACGACAAATATCGAAAACTATGGCTACACCTTC. The variable domain in full, with the rest retrieved from reference TRBV7-2 and TRBJ1-2, is GAGVSQSPSNKVTEKGKDVELRCDPISGHTALYWYRQSLGQGLEFLIYFQGNSAPDKSGLPSDRFSAERTGGSVSTLTIQRTQQEDSAVYLCASSLPSLTGSWTTNIENYGYTFGSGTRLTVV.

This clonotype has more than one count but fewer than ten. The V call is TRBV12-3 or TRBV12-4, the J call TRBJ2-5, with D perhaps matching TRBD1 or TRBD2 (5 bases each). The CDR3 is made up of 15 amino acids. Trimming pared 5 bases from V and 1 base from J, leaving 14 bases between. The CDR3 region has the DNA TGTGCCAGCAGTCCCCCGTGGGGGATCCAAGAGACCCAGTACTTC. This encodes CASSPPWGIQETQYF.

The gene calls are TRBV19 and TRBJ2-7, with TRBD1 as a possible D gene (6 bases). CDR1 and CDR2 (germline): LNHDA, SQIVND (reference sequence). CDR3 length equals 16 residues. V lost 4 bases and J 2 bases, leaving 18 bases between the germline ends. The CDR3 sequence is CASSTAGTKTAYEQYF. The CDR3 DNA is TGTGCCAGTAGTACCGCCGGGACAAAGACGGCCTACGAGCAGTACTTC.

There are a few counts of this clonotype. This chain links TRBV28 with TRBJ2-7, with TRBD1 identical over 8 bases. The germline CDR1 and CDR2 sequences are MDHEN and SYDVKM. The CDR3 extends over 13 amino acids. Germline trimming cut 5 bases from V and 6 bases from J; bases unmatched to any gene: 6. In DNA form, the CDR3 reads TGTGCCAGCAGTCAGGGGGCACCGATCGAGCAGTACTTC. Translation: CASSQGAPIEQYF.

The chain uses TRBV4-1 and TRBJ2-1, with D possibly TRBD2 on 5 matching bases. V lost 1 base, J lost 6 bases, and 13 bases lay in between. Germline V gives CDR1 MGHRA, CDR2 YSYEKL. The CDR3 is 15 residues long. The CDR3 bases are TGCGCCAGCAGCCAAGGGACTTTTACTTTCAATGAGCAGTTCTTC. It is translated as CASSQGTFTFNEQFF.